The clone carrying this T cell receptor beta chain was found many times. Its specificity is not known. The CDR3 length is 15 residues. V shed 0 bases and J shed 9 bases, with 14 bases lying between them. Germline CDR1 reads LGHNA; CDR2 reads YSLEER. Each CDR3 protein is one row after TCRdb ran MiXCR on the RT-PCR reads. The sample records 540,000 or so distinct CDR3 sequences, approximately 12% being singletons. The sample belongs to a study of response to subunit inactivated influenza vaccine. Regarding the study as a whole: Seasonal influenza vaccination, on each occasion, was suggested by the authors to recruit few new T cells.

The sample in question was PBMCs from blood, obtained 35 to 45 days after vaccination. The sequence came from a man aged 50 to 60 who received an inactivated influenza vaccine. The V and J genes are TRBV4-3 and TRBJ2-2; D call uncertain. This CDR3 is CASSQDSGGIRELFF. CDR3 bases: TGCGCCAGCAGCCAAGATTCCGGCGGCATCAGGGAGCTGTTTTTT.